This T cell receptor beta chain was obtained from a study of OX40 agonist ivuxolimab in advanced cancers. Whole-study context: Patients were infused with ivuxolimab every 2 weeks at 0.01 to 10 mg/kg.

Clones were read by immunoSEQ multiplex PCR, and TCRdb kept only the in-frame ones, dropping some. This sample has 90,000 or so clones, with under 95% found just once. CDR1 is MDHEN and CDR2 is SYDVKM in the germline V gene. V dropped 7 bases and J dropped 1 base, with 13 bases sitting between them. This CDR3 is built from 14 residues. This clonotype was sampled from an adult with an advanced solid tumor such as melanoma, head and neck, liver or kidney cancer. The specimen comprised CD4+ or CD8+ T cells sorted from blood, sampled in a trial of the OX40 agonist ivuxolimab. This chain links TRBV28 with TRBJ1-1; the D gene is possibly TRBD1 (5 bases). The CDR3 DNA reads TGTGCCAGCACCCTCACAGGCGGGAACACTGAAGCTTTCTTT. Its protein product is CASTLTGGNTEAFF.